This T cell receptor beta chain originates from a study of shared clonotypes between healthy human individuals. Concerning this clone itself: No antigen is known for it. Distinct nucleotide sequences in the sample also encode this CDR3.

Germline values: CDR1 SGHTA, CDR2 FQGNSA. Trimming cost V 1 base and J 2 bases; bases outside gene matches: 5. The CDR3 runs to 15 residues. Study-level points and caveats: Rarefaction showed that sequencing of sorted subsets was incomplete (despite large depth). Against clonotypes common to all four donors, non-shared ones had lower generation probabilities. Blood was the only sampled material, and tissue repertoires likely differ.

Each subset's genomic DNA was split evenly across several immunoSEQ plates. Generated by immunoSEQ multiplex PCR, the TCRdb table keeps only in-frame clones and is missing some. The table includes about a million clones, 65% to 80% detected once. The TCR comes from a man younger than 35 in good health. The genes are TRBV7-2 and TRBJ2-7, with 7 nucleotides matching TRBD1. Sequenced input: memory CD4+ T cells sorted from blood. Documented subset: CD45RA-negative fraction. The CDR3 bases are TGTGCCAGCAGCTTAGAGACAGGGTCTACCTACGAGCAGTACTTC. Its translation is CASSLETGSTYEQYF.